This paragraph covers one T cell receptor beta chain sequence. V was clipped by 3 bases and J by 8 bases, with 13 bases between them. Per the germline V gene, CDR1 is LNHDA and CDR2 is SQIVND (reference sequence). The CDR3 has 13 amino acids. This entry belongs to a study of blood T cell repertoires in COVID-19. Turning to the study itself: The analysed material was cDNA or gDNA that came from T cells, B-cell-depleted T cells, or PBMCs.

Those who participated ranged in age from roughly 18 to 89 years and resided in around 22 US areas. In assigning cohorts, the study relied on participant-reported clinical history. In the authors' methods: Amplification of reference gene primers was used by the study to estimate nucleated cell counts. The protocol was immunoSEQ multiplex PCR, while the TCRdb copy is restricted to in-frame clones and leaves out a portion. V and J calls and clone size come straight from that table; D and trimming were deduced from the DNA. Of roughly 69,000 clones listed, 80% to 90% are singletons. The clonotype was recovered from a woman aged 40 to 49 with acute COVID-19. V and J are TRBV19 and TRBJ1-1; D is uncertain. The sequencing sample was made of PBMCs or T cells enriched from blood (not recorded which). This CDR3 reads CASSMLFEREAFF. The CDR3 DNA is TGTGCCAGTAGTATGTTATTCGAGAGGGAAGCTTTCTTT.